The source of this T cell receptor (beta chain) is a study of blood T cell repertoires in COVID-19. Authors' analysis steps: Amplification of reference gene primers provided the estimated nucleated cell counts. Sequencing was performed with immunoSEQ multiplex PCR; in TCRdb, only in-frame clones are kept and a portion is missing. That table supplies the V and J calls and clone size; D and trimming were determined from the DNA. Among about 370,000 clones listed, approximately 92% were seen once. The CDR3 runs to 13 residues. V trimming: 5 bases; J trimming: 4 bases; junction bases outside the gene matches: 4. Participant age was roughly 18 to 90 years, and participants resided in approximately 24 US areas. Each participant's cohort was designated according to participant-reported clinical history. Cohort 3 donors counted as recovered after two negative PCRs, clearance, or resolved symptoms.

The TCR sequence derives from a man aged 18 to 30 who had recovered from COVID-19. V gene TRBV12-3 or TRBV12-4 combines with J gene TRBJ1-2; 7 nucleotides line up with TRBD1. Sequences were obtained from PBMCs or T cells enriched from blood (not recorded which). This chain's CDR3 is CASSPGTVYGYTF. CDR3 coding DNA: TGTGCCAGCAGTCCCGGGACAGTCTATGGCTACACCTTC.